Shown below are 30 T cell receptor beta chains from a single sample sequenced in a study of T cell clonotyping in hematopoietic cell transplantation. Clones were read by immunoSEQ multiplex PCR, and TCRdb kept only the in-frame ones, dropping some. Of nearly 9,500 clones listed, about 97% are singletons. The sequences come from peripheral blood mononuclear cells, collected 100 days after allogeneic stem cell transplant. The receptors derive from a male patient aged 55 to 69 who had an allogeneic stem cell transplant from a related donor, so the T cells may come from the graft donor. Some clones in this sample may be carry-over from other donors' samples.

This rearrangement joins TRBV5-1 to TRBJ1-3; D is unclear. V was clipped by 2 bases and J by 8 bases, with 14 bases between them. The CDR3 is 14 residues long. Germline loops: CDR1 SGHRS, CDR2 YFSETQ. The DNA for the CDR3 is TGCGCCAGCAGCTTCGCGAATTCCGCGGACACCATATATTTT. It yields the protein CASSFANSADTIYF.

V usage is TRBV7-2 and J usage is TRBJ1-6; 7 bases fit TRBD1. This CDR3 contains 14 residues. Trimming at V came to 3 bases and at J to 7 bases, leaving 3 bases not matched to a gene. Germline V gene data show CDR1 as SGHTA and CDR2 as FQGNSA. The CDR3 sequence: CASSFRGRNSPLHF. Written as DNA, the CDR3 is TGTGCCAGCAGCTTTAGGGGGCGCAATTCACCCCTCCACTTT. Variable domain in full (rest from reference TRBV7-2 and TRBJ1-6): GAGVSQSPSNKVTEKGKDVELRCDPISGHTALYWYRQSLGQGLEFLIYFQGNSAPDKSGLPSDRFSAERTGGSVSTLTIQRTQQEDSAVYLCASSFRGRNSPLHFGNGTRLTVT.

The chain employs TRBV28 and TRBJ2-7; D is perhaps TRBD1 or TRBD2 (5 bases each). V gave up 5 bases and J gave up 3 bases, with 17 bases separating them. The CDR3 covers 15 residues. CDR1 and CDR2 (germline): MDHEN, SYDVKM. The CDR3 DNA sequence: TGTGCCAGCAGTGAGAGATTAGGGGAGAACTACGAGCAGTACTTC. It yields the protein CASSERLGENYEQYF.

This clone appeared once. This chain connects TRBV5-1 to TRBJ2-1; TRBD2 aligns across 9 bases. Germline V CDR1 and CDR2: SGHRS, YFSETQ. With 2 bases clipped from V and 5 bases from J, the junction kept 5 bases outside the gene matches. The CDR3 loop spans 15 amino acids. In DNA form, the CDR3 reads TGCGCCAGCAGCTTCGGCGCGGGGGGGAACAATGAGCAGTTCTTC. This translates into CASSFGAGGNNEQFF.

V usage is TRBV7-2 and J usage is TRBJ2-6, with D possibly matching TRBD1 (8 bases). The CDR3 is 19 amino acids. Germline loops: CDR1 SGHTA, CDR2 FQGNSA. Trimming cost V 1 base and J 2 bases, with 18 bases left between them. DNA of the CDR3: TGTGCCAGCAGCTTAGTAGGACAGGGAGGGAGGACTGGGGCCAACGTCCTGACTTTC. Its protein is CASSLVGQGGRTGANVLTF.

This chain connects TRBV2 to TRBJ1-1; D possibly corresponds to TRBD1 (5 bases). The CDR3 loop spans 15 amino acids. V was cut by 3 bases and J by 1 base, with 12 bases left in between. The germline V gene encodes CDR1 SNHLY and CDR2 FYNNEI. CDR3 sequence reads: CASSDRRGRNTEAFF. CDR3 nucleotide sequence: TGTGCCAGCAGTGATCGGAGGGGCAGGAACACTGAAGCTTTCTTT.

V is TRBV28 and J is TRBJ2-5; no reliable D call. The CDR3 is 13 amino acids. V lost 3 bases to trimming and J lost 4 bases, with 9 bases between them. CDR1 MDHEN and CDR2 SYDVKM come from the germline V gene. The chain's CDR3 is CASSFQWGETQYF. For the CDR3, the DNA is TGTGCCAGCAGTTTCCAGTGGGGAGAGACCCAGTACTTC.

The chain recombines TRBV28 with TRBJ1-2, with unresolved D. The V end was cut by 8 bases, the J end by 8 bases, with 12 bases between. CDR1 MDHEN and CDR2 SYDVKM come from the germline V gene. This CDR3 has 11 residues. In DNA, the CDR3 is TGTGCCAGCGTCCGGGGAAGCGGCTACACCTTC. Its protein product is CASVRGSGYTF.

The gene calls are TRBV4-1 and TRBJ2-6, with 7 bases lining up with TRBD1. J lost 4 bases, V lost 4 bases, and 10 bases had no gene match. Germline V gives CDR1 MGHRA, CDR2 YSYEKL. The CDR3 length is 17 residues. This chain's CDR3 is CASSLDRVGVGANVLTF. Here the CDR3 DNA reads TGCGCCAGCAGCCTCGACAGGGTAGGAGTCGGGGCCAACGTCCTGACTTTC.

The DNA of the CDR3 is TGTGCCAGCACCGCTACGGCCGGAATCTACGAGCAGTACTTC. Residues: CASTATAGIYEQYF. The V gene is TRBV6-1, the J gene TRBJ2-7, with D hard to call. The CDR3 is 14 amino acids. V lost 7 bases to trimming and J lost 3 bases, with 16 bases between them. Per the germline V gene, CDR1 is MNHNS and CDR2 is SASEGT.

In this sample, this clone turned up once. This chain's CDR3 is CASGKSGTGKSDIQYF. CDR3 coding DNA: TGTGCCAGCGGAAAGTCGGGAACAGGGAAATCGGACATTCAGTACTTC. The rearrangement joins TRBV6-6 to TRBJ2-4; possibly TRBD1 for D (6 bases). With 8 bases removed from V and 8 bases from J, the gap between germline ends came to 25 bases. There are 16 residues in the CDR3. The germline gives CDR1 MNHNY, CDR2 SVGAGI (reference sequence).

V is TRBV10-3 and J is TRBJ2-5, with TRBD2 as a possible D gene (6 bases). Trimming left V 6 bases short and J 5 bases short, with 13 bases between. Per germline, CDR1 ENHRY and CDR2 SYGVKD. There are 13 residues in the CDR3. The CDR3, as DNA: TGTGCCATCAGGGAGAGACTAGGGGAGACCCAGTACTTC. Amino acid sequence: CAIRERLGETQYF.

The chain recombines TRBV7-2 with TRBJ2-7, with 9 nucleotides matching TRBD2. Trimming at V came to 6 bases and at J to 0 bases, leaving 6 bases not matched to a gene. The CDR3 runs 15 residues. Germline loops: CDR1 SGHTA, CDR2 FQGNSA. CDR3 amino acids: CASRIAGASSYEQYF. DNA of the CDR3: TGTGCCAGCAGGATAGCGGGGGCCAGCTCCTACGAGCAGTACTTC.

V and J are TRBV4-2 and TRBJ2-3; D ambiguous. This CDR3 is built from 14 residues. The germline V gene encodes CDR1 LGHNA and CDR2 YNFKEQ. With 3 bases removed from V and 0 bases from J, the gap between germline ends came to 7 bases. The CDR3 DNA reads as TGTGCCAGCAGCCAGTCGGCGAGCACAGATACGCAGTATTTT. Translated, it gives CASSQSASTDTQYF.

V gene TRBV9 combines with J gene TRBJ1-1, with D possibly matching TRBD1 (5 bases). CDR1 and CDR2 (germline): SGDLS, YYNGEE. V shed 1 base and J shed 2 bases, with 18 bases lying between them. CDR3 size: 17 residues. The CDR3 is CASSVSRGRVDNTEAFF. The CDR3 DNA follows: TGTGCCAGCAGCGTATCGCGGGGCAGGGTTGATAACACTGAAGCTTTCTTT.

This rearrangement joins TRBV11-3 to TRBJ1-3; weak D call: TRBD1 (6 bases). Per germline, CDR1 SGHNT and CDR2 YENEEA. Trimming took off 0 bases at V and 6 bases at J, with 15 bases between the two ends. The CDR3 is 16 residues long. CDR3 protein: CASSLEDRRSPNTIYF. The CDR3 coding sequence is TGTGCCAGCAGCTTAGAGGACAGACGATCTCCAAACACCATATATTTT.

This chain joins TRBV5-1 and TRBJ2-2, with 8 bases lining up with TRBD1. Germline CDR1 is SGHRS and CDR2 is YFSETQ. The CDR3 consists of 17 residues. Germline trimming cut 1 base from V and 4 bases from J; bases unmatched to any gene: 9. Written as DNA, the CDR3 is TGCGCCAGCAGCTTGCTGGCCGGACAGGGCGGCACCGGGGAGCTGTTTTTT. It specifies CASSLLAGQGGTGELFF. Looking up the rest from reference TRBV5-1 and TRBJ2-2 gives the full variable domain: KAGVTQTPRYLIKTRGQQVTLSCSPISGHRSVSWYQQTPGQGLQFLFEYFSETQRNKGNFPGRFSGRQFSNSRSEMNVSTLELGDSALYLCASSLLAGQGGTGELFFGEGSRLTVL.

The chain is built from TRBV5-6 and TRBJ1-1; D not certain. Per the germline V gene, CDR1 is SGHDT and CDR2 is YYEEEE. This CDR3 contains 11 residues. The ends were cut back, 2 bases at V and 11 bases at J, with 10 bases in the middle. CDR3 amino acids: CASSLGVQAFF. In nucleotides, the CDR3 is TGTGCCAGCAGCTTAGGCGTCCAGGCTTTCTTT.

V gene TRBV19 combines with J gene TRBJ2-3, with 7 nucleotides matching TRBD1. Germline V gene data show CDR1 as LNHDA and CDR2 as SQIVND (reference sequence). This CDR3 comprises 12 residues. Trimming at V came to 6 bases and at J to 10 bases, leaving 7 bases not matched to a gene. The CDR3 loop is CASRDDRVAQYF. The CDR3 DNA reads as TGTGCCAGTAGGGACGACAGGGTCGCGCAGTATTTT.

The chain couples TRBV19 to TRBJ1-2; 9 nucleotides match TRBD1. CDR1 LNHDA and CDR2 SQIVND come from the germline V gene (reference sequence). The CDR3 sequence is 15 residues long. Germline trimming cut 5 bases from V and 4 bases from J; bases unmatched to any gene: 8. As DNA, the CDR3 is TGTGCCAGTAGTGGGACAGGGTGGTCGGGCTATGGCTACACCTTC. This translates into CASSGTGWSGYGYTF.

The table lists this clone with a count of one. The chain joins TRBV6-5 to TRBJ2-2; either TRBD1 or TRBD2 may supply D (5 bases each). Germline CDR1 is MNHEY and CDR2 is SVGAGI. The CDR3 has 14 amino acids. Trimming removed 7 bases at V and 3 bases at J, with 12 bases between. The CDR3 is CASNRDRYTGELFF. CDR3 bases: TGTGCCAGCAACCGGGACCGATACACCGGGGAGCTGTTTTTT.

V gene TRBV5-1 combines with J gene TRBJ2-7; 8 bases are shared with TRBD2. Trimming took 0 bases from V and 7 from J; bases not matched to a gene: 12. Germline V gene sequence: CDR1 SGHRS, CDR2 YFSETQ. The CDR3 loop spans 16 amino acids. CDR3 in amino acids: CASSLAGGTNLLEQYF. CDR3 nucleotide sequence: TGCGCCAGCAGCTTGGCGGGAGGGACAAACCTCCTTGAGCAGTACTTC.

The CDR3: CASTRGLGYEQYF. CDR3 coding DNA: TGTGCCAGCACCCGGGGTCTCGGGTACGAGCAGTACTTC. The J gene is TRBJ2-7, the V gene TRBV6-1; D might be TRBD2 (5 bases). This CDR3 has 13 amino acids. V gave up 7 bases and J gave up 4 bases, with 14 bases separating them. The germline V gene encodes CDR1 MNHNS and CDR2 SASEGT.

The chain recombines TRBV27 with TRBJ2-7; no firm D call. The CDR3 consists of 13 residues. Germline values: CDR1 MNHEY, CDR2 SMNVEV (reference sequence). The V end lost 3 bases, the J end lost 7 bases, and 13 bases lay between the germline ends. The CDR3 loop is CASSFGPWDEQYF. The CDR3 nucleotides are TGTGCCAGCAGTTTTGGGCCCTGGGATGAGCAGTACTTC.

On this clone: One end of the junction fails to match germline, which may point to a read error. Here the CDR3 reads CASSPQGLGPRSFF. Written as DNA, the CDR3 is TGTGCCAGCAGCCCGCAGGGCCTGGGTCCGCGGAGCTTCTTC. The chain carries TRBV9 and TRBJ1-2; TRBD1 is a possible D gene (5 bases). CDR3 length equals 14 residues. The germline gives CDR1 SGDLS, CDR2 YYNGEE.

This chain links TRBV4-3 with TRBJ2-1, with D possibly called TRBD1 or TRBD2 (6 bases each). Germline CDR1 reads LGHNA; CDR2 reads YSLEER. This CDR3 region has 17 residues. Deletions cut 0 bases from V and 7 bases from J, with 19 bases between. The CDR3 nucleotides are TGCGCCAGCAGCCAAGAAGGAGGGGGAAAAAGACGAAATGAGCAGTTCTTC. Its translation is CASSQEGGGKRRNEQFF.

The chain links TRBV29-1 to TRBJ2-3; 8 positions agree with TRBD1. This CDR3 is built from 14 residues. Germline V gene data show CDR1 as SQVTM and CDR2 as ANQGSEA. Trimming removed 5 bases from V and 4 bases from J; junction bases left unmatched: 8. The CDR3 bases are TGCAGCGTTACACCGACAGGGGCAGCAGATACGCAGTATTTT. This sequence encodes CSVTPTGAADTQYF.

The chain recombines TRBV20-1 with TRBJ1-2, with D unresolved. The CDR3 is made up of 10 amino acids. Per germline, CDR1 DFQATT and CDR2 SNEGSKA (reference sequence). The DNA of the CDR3 is TGCAGCAGCTTTAACTATGGCTACACCTTC. Translation: CSSFNYGYTF.

The chain recombines TRBV7-2 with TRBJ1-6; 7 bases fit TRBD1. The CDR3 is 16 residues long. Germline lookup yields CDR1 SGHTA and CDR2 FQGNSA. With 5 bases clipped from V and 6 bases from J, the junction kept 10 bases outside the gene matches. Written as DNA, the CDR3 is TGTGCCAGCAGCATTACGTCCGGGACAGCTAATTCACCCCTCCACTTT. Its translation: CASSITSGTANSPLHF. The whole variable domain, filled in from reference TRBV7-2 and TRBJ1-6, reads GAGVSQSPSNKVTEKGKDVELRCDPISGHTALYWYRQSLGQGLEFLIYFQGNSAPDKSGLPSDRFSAERTGGSVSTLTIQRTQQEDSAVYLCASSITSGTANSPLHFGNGTRLTVT.

The gene calls are TRBV19 and TRBJ2-7, with a tentative D call TRBD1 (6 bases). V dropped 7 bases and J dropped 2 bases, with 18 bases sitting between them. This CDR3 is built from 15 residues. Germline loops: CDR1 LNHDA, CDR2 SQIVND (reference sequence). The CDR3 sequence: CASTRGQGLAYEQYF. The CDR3 DNA is TGTGCCAGTACGCGAGGTCAGGGGCTCGCCTACGAGCAGTACTTC.